These 9 T cell receptor beta chains were sequenced from one sample in a study of control samples from healthy donors and cancer patients (dated by TCRdb to about 2020). The library was made by the immunoSEQ multiplex PCR assay. As stored in TCRdb, this immuneACCESS dataset retains in-frame rearrangements with V and J assigned. A fraction of the clones does not appear; measured against another copy, unresolved V genes explain less than half of the discrepancy, and the remainder lacks a known reason. In all, the sample holds about 110,000 clones, and 82% of those were seen once. Around 6.4% of the sample comes from the top ten. The source material was blood. These receptors all stem from a man aged 18 to 30 in good health.

This chain uses TRBV19 with TRBJ1-3, with D perhaps TRBD1 (6 bases). Per germline, CDR1 LNHDA and CDR2 SQIVND (reference sequence). The CDR3 totals 16 residues. Between the trimmed V and J ends, which lost 5 bases and 0 bases, there was a span of 14 bases. CDR3 DNA sequence: TGTGCCAGTAGTCCCCAGGGGAGCATCTCTGGAAACACCATATATTTT. Translated, it gives CASSPQGSISGNTIYF.

The V and J genes are TRBV7-8 and TRBJ2-2; D gene uncertain. V lost 1 base, J lost 6 bases, and 18 bases lay in between. From germline, CDR1 is SGHVS and CDR2 FQNEAQ. CDR3 length: 17 residues. CDR3 DNA: TGTGCCAGCAGCTTAGTGGTAGGGTCACAGTACGCCGGGGAGCTGTTTTTT. Translation gives CASSLVVGSQYAGELFF.

Remarks on this clone: The junction shows a germline mismatch at one end, possibly a read error. This sequence joins TRBV4-3 and TRBJ2-2; D may be TRBD1 or TRBD2 (5 bases each). This CDR3 region has 17 residues. Germline-derived CDR1 and CDR2 are LGHNA and YSLEER. In DNA form, the CDR3 reads TGCGCCAGCAGCCAAGATGGGCCAGGGAGTAACAGCGGGGAGCTGTTTTTT. Translation: CASSQDGPGSNSGELFF.

V usage is TRBV6-5 and J usage is TRBJ1-6; 8 nucleotides align to TRBD1. V lost 2 bases and J lost 14; bases outside the gene matches: 8. Germline V lookup: CDR1 MNHEY, CDR2 SVGAGI. There are 14 residues in the CDR3. The CDR3 is CASSYDRGSESLHF. The CDR3 nucleotides are TGTGCCAGCAGTTACGACAGGGGTAGTGAATCCCTCCACTTT.

CDR3: CASSLARGQISNQPQHF. The CDR3 DNA sequence: TGCGCCAGCAGCTTGGCCCGCGGACAGATCAGCAATCAGCCCCAGCATTTT. The genes are TRBV5-1 and TRBJ1-5, with D perhaps matching TRBD1 (6 bases). Deletions cut 0 bases from V and 1 base from J, with 14 bases between. CDR3 size: 17 residues. Germline V gives CDR1 SGHRS, CDR2 YFSETQ.

The V call is TRBV27, the J call TRBJ2-5, with 8 bases aligning to TRBD2. The CDR3 runs to 13 residues. After removal of 8 bases from V and 7 bases from J, the junction contained 9 bases not matched to a gene. Germline-derived CDR1 and CDR2 are MNHEY and SMNVEV (reference sequence). CDR3 sequence reads: CASSLRGGLTQYF. The CDR3 DNA reads TGTGCCAGCTCCCTTCGGGGGGGTTTGACCCAGTACTTC.

The chain recombines TRBV3-1 (or the pseudogene TRBV3-2) with TRBJ2-1; TRBD2 aligns across 10 bases. This CDR3 region has 14 residues. V dropped 9 bases and J dropped 9; count of bases not matched to a gene: 11. CDR1 LGHDT and CDR2 YNNKEL come from the germline V gene (reference sequence). Written as DNA, the CDR3 is TGTGCCAGTATTAGCGGGGGGCCTGGAACTGAGCAGTTCTTC. Its translation is CASISGGPGTEQFF.

The rearrangement uses TRBV12-3 or TRBV12-4 and TRBJ1-2; D unresolved. Trimming pared 0 bases from V and 5 bases from J, leaving 4 bases between. The CDR3 loop spans 12 amino acids. Written as DNA, the CDR3 is TGTGCCAGCAGTTTAGCGAGTTATGGCTACACCTTC. Translating it yields CASSLASYGYTF.

The table lists this clone with a count of one. This chain connects TRBV6-2 or TRBV6-3 to TRBJ1-1; 10 bases are a match to TRBD1. Germline CDR1 and CDR2: MNHEY and SVGEGT. After removal of 4 bases from V and 1 base from J, the junction contained 9 bases not matched to a gene. The CDR3 is 17 amino acids. Here the CDR3 reads CASSSGQGFGGNTEAFF. The CDR3, as DNA: TGTGCCAGCAGTTCGGGACAGGGGTTCGGAGGGAACACTGAAGCTTTCTTT.